This TCR beta chain was obtained from a study of blood T cell repertoires in COVID-19. The overall study: PBMCs, B-cell-depleted T cells, or T cells provided the cDNA or gDNA that made up the material.

The CDR3 loop spans 14 amino acids. The V gene's germline CDR1 is MDHEN and CDR2 SYDVKM. J lost 5 bases, V lost 4 bases, and 6 bases had no gene match. This table comes from immunoSEQ multiplex PCR, and its TCRdb copy is limited to in-frame clones, with some not included. The sample records approximately 120,000 clones, around two thirds being singletons. The chain couples TRBV28 to TRBJ2-5, with TRBD1 matching over 8 bases. This receptor was obtained from a woman between 65 and 79 years old with acute or convalescent COVID-19. What was sequenced was peripheral blood. Here the CDR3 reads CASSSGTGMETQYF. CDR3 in DNA: TGTGCCAGCAGTTCCGGGACAGGAATGGAGACCCAGTACTTC.